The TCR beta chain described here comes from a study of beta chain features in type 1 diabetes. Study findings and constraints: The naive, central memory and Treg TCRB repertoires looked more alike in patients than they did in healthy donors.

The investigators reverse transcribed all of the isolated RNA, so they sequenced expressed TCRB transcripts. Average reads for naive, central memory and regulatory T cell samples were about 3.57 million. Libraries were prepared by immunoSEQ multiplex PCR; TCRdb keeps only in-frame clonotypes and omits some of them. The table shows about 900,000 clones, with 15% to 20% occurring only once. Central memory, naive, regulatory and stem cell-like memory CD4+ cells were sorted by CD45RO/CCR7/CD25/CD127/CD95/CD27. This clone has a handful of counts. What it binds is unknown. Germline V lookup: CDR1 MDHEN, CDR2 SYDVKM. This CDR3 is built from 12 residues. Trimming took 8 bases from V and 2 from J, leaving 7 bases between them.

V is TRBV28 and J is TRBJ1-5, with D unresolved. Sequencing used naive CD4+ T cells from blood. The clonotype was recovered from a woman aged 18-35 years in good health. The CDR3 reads CASEQRNQPQHF. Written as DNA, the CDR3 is TGTGCCAGCGAACAGCGCAATCAGCCCCAGCATTTT.